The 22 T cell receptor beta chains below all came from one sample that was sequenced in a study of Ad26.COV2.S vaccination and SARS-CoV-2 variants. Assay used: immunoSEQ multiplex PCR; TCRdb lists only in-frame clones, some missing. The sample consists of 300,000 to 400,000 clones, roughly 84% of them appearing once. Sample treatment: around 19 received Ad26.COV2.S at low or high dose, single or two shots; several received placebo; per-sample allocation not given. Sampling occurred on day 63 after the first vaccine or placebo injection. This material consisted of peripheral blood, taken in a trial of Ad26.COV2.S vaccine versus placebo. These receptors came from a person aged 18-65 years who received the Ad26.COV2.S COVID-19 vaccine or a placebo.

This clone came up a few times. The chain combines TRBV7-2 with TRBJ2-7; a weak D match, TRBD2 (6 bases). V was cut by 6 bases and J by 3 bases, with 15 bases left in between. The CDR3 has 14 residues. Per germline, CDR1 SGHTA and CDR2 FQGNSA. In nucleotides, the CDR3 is TGTGCCAGCAGTCGGGGGATAGGGGTCTACGAGCAGTACTTC. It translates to CASSRGIGVYEQYF.

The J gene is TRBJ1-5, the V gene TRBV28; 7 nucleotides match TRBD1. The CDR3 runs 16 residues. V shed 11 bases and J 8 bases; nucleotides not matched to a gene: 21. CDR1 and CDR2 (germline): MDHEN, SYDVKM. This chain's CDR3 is CASSDHRGGMTKPQHF. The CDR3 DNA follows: TGTGCCTCCTCGGATCACAGGGGCGGTATGACGAAGCCCCAGCATTTT.

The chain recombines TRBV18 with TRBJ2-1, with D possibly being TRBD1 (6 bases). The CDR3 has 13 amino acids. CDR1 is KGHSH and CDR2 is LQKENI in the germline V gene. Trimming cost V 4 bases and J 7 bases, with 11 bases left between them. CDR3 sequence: CASSRTDRNEQFF. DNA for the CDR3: TGTGCCAGCTCACGGACAGACCGTAATGAGCAGTTCTTC.

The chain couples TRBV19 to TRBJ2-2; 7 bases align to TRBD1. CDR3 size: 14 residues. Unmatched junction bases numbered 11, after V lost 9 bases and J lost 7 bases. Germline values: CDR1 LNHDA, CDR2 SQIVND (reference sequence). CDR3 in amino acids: CASHRDSLYGELFF. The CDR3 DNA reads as TGTGCCAGCCATAGGGACAGTCTCTACGGGGAGCTGTTTTTT.

The CDR3 region is CASSEDSLSQPQHF. Here the CDR3 DNA reads TGTGCCAGCAGTGAGGACAGCCTCAGTCAGCCCCAGCATTTT. The chain uses TRBV2 and TRBJ1-5, with D tentatively TRBD1 (6 bases). CDR1 and CDR2 (germline): SNHLY, FYNNEI. Trimming shortened V by 3 bases and J by 6 bases, and 12 bases separated the two germline ends. The CDR3 runs to 14 residues.

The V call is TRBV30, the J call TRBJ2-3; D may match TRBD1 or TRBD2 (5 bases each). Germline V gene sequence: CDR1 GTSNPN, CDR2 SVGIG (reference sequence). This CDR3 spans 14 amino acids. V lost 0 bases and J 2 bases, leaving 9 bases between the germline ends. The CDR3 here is CAWSVGVPTDTQYF. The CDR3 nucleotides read TGTGCCTGGAGTGTGGGGGTGCCCACAGATACGCAGTATTTT.

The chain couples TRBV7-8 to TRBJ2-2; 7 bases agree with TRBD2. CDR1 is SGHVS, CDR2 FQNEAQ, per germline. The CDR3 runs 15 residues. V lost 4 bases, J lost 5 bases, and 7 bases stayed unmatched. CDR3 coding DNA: TGTGCCAGCAGCTCATATCACGGGGGGACCGGGGAGCTGTTTTTT. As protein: CASSSYHGGTGELFF.

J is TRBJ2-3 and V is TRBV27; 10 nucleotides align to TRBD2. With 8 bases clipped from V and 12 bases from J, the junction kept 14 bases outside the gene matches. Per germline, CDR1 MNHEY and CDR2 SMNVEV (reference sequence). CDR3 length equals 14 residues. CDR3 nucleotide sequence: TGTGCCAGCCCCCACCCCACTAGCGGGGAGCTCCAGTATTTT. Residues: CASPHPTSGELQYF.

The CDR3 DNA is TGTGCTAGTGGTTTGGCCAGCAGGGACCCACCAAAGGCCAATCAGCCCCAGCATTTT. It translates to CASGLASRDPPKANQPQHF. The chain has TRBV12-5 and TRBJ1-5; TRBD1 is a possible D gene (5 bases). Germline V gene data show CDR1 as LGHNT and CDR2 as FRNRAP. Between the trimmed V and J ends, which lost 1 base and 3 bases, there was a span of 22 bases. The CDR3 runs 19 residues.

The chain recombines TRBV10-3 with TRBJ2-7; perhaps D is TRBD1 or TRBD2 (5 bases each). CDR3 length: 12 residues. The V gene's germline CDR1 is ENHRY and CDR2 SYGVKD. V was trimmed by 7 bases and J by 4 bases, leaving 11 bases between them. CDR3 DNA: TGTGCCATCACCGGGACGGGGTACGAGCAGTACTTC. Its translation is CAITGTGYEQYF.

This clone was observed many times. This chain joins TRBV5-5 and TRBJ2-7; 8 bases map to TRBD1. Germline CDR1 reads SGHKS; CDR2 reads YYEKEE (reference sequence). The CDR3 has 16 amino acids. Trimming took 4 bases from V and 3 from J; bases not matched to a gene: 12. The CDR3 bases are TGTGCCAGCAGCAAAATGGACAGGGTTGACCTCTACGAGCAGTACTTC. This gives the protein CASSKMDRVDLYEQYF. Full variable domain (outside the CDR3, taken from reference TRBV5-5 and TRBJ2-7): DAGVTQSPTHLIKTRGQQVTLRCSPISGHKSVSWYQQVLGQGPQFIFQYYEKEERGRGNFPDRFSARQFPNYSSELNVNALLLGDSALYLCASSKMDRVDLYEQYFGPGTRLTVT.

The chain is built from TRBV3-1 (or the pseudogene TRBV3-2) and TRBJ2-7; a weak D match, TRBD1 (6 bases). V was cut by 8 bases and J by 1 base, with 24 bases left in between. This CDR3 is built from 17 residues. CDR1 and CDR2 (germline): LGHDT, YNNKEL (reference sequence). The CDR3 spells CASPHVPGQIYSYEQYF. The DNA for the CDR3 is TGTGCCAGCCCCCACGTCCCCGGACAGATTTATTCCTACGAGCAGTACTTC.

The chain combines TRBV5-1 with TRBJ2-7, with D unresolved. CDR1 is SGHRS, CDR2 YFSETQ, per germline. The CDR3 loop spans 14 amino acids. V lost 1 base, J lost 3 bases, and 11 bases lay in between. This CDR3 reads CASSLQGSNYEQYF. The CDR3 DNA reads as TGCGCCAGCAGCTTGCAAGGCAGCAACTACGAGCAGTACTTC.

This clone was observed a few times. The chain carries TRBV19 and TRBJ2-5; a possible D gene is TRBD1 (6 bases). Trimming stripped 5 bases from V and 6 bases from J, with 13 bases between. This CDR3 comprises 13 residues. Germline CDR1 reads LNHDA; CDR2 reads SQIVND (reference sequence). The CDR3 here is CASSLLQGQTQYF. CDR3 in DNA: TGTGCCAGTAGTTTATTACAGGGACAGACCCAGTACTTC.

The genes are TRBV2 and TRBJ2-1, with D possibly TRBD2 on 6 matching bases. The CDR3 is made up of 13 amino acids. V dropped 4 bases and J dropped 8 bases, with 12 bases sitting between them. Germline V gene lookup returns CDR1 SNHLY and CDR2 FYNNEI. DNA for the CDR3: TGTGCCAGCAGTGGGAATGGGGACTATGAGCAGTTCTTC. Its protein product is CASSGNGDYEQFF.

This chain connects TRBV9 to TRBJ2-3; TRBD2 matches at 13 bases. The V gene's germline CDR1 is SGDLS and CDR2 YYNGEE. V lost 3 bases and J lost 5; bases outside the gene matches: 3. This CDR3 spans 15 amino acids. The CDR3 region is CASSATSGGIDTQYF. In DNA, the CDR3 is TGTGCCAGCAGCGCGACTAGCGGGGGGATAGATACGCAGTATTTT.

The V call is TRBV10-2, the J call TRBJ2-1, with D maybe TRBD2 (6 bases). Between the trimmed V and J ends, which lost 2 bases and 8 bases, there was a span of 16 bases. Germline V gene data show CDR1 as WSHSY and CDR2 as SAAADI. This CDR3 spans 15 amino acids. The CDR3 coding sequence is TGCGCCAGCAGTGAGGGGACTCTGGGTTACTATGAGCAGTTCTTC. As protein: CASSEGTLGYYEQFF.

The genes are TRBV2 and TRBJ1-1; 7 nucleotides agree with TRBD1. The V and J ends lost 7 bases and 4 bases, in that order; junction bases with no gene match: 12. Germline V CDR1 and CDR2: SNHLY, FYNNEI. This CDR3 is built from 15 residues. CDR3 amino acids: CASNRRVQGSTEAFF. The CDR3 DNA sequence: TGTGCCAGCAACCGAAGGGTACAGGGGAGCACTGAAGCTTTCTTT.

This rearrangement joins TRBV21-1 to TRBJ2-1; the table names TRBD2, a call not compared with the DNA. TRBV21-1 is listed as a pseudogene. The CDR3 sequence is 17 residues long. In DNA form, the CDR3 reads TGTGCCAGCATACACCCTAGCGGGAGGGCCCATTACAATGAGCAGTTCTTC. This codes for CASIHPSGRAHYNEQFF.

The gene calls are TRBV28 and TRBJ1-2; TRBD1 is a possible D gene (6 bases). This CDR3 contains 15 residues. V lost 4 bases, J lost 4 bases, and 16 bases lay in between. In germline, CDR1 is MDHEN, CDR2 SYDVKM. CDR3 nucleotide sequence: TGTGCCAGCAGTTCCGAACACGGGACACCCTATGGCTACACCTTC. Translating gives CASSSEHGTPYGYTF.

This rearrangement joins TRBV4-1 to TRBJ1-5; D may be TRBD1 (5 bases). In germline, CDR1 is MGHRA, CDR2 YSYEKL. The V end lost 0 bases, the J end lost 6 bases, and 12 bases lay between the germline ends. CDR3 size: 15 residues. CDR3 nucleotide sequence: TGCGCCAGCAGCCAAGAGTTCGGGGGACGTCAGCCCCAGCATTTT. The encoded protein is CASSQEFGGRQPQHF.

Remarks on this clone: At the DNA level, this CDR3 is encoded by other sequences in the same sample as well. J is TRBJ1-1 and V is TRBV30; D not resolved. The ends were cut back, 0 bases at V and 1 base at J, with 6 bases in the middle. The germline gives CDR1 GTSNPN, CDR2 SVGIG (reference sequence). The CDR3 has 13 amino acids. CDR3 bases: TGTGCCTGGAGTGTCCAGGAGAACACTGAAGCTTTCTTT. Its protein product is CAWSVQENTEAFF. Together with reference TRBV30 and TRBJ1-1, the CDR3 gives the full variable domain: SQTIHQWPATLVQPVGSPLSLECTVEGTSNPNLYWYRQAAGRGLQLLFYSVGIGQISSEVPQNLSASRPQDRQFILSSKKLLLSDSGFYLCAWSVQENTEAFFGQGTRLTVV.